This TCR beta chain was profiled in a study of regulatory T cells in long-lasting Graves disease. This clonotype appeared many times. Trimming at V came to 4 bases and at J to 3 bases, leaving 4 bases not matched to a gene. CDR1 and CDR2 (germline): SGHTA, FQGTGA. The CDR3 runs 14 residues. Noted time point: newly diagnosed GD, antithyroid drugs for less than 3 months. PBMC RNA was the source of the TCR library. Arm-PCR of CDR3 regions with iRepertoire HTBI primers generated TCR beta libraries. TCRdb re-analysed the multiplex PCR reads in MiXCR, keeping a single row per CDR3 protein. The table includes over 450,000 distinct CDR3 sequences, about 12% detected once. These data were also reused for a study on T cells in Graves' hyperthyroidism and ophthalmopathy. That work adds: Graves' hyperthyroidism is called stable when ophthalmopathy does not progress within 18 months. The HTBI primer set served for first-round RT-PCR of the TCR CDR3. Patients with ophthalmopathy were separated from those with stable hyperthyroidism by a 13 V-J model.

Here the sequenced sample was peripheral blood mononuclear cells (PBMCs), taken at new diagnosis, from a patient treated with antithyroid drugs. This receptor was taken from a young woman with Graves disease. The J gene is TRBJ1-2, the V gene TRBV7-3; TRBD1 matches 8 bases. The CDR3 DNA follows: TGTGCCAGCAGCTCGTCAGGGGGCGACTATGGCTACACCTTC. Translation: CASSSSGGDYGYTF.